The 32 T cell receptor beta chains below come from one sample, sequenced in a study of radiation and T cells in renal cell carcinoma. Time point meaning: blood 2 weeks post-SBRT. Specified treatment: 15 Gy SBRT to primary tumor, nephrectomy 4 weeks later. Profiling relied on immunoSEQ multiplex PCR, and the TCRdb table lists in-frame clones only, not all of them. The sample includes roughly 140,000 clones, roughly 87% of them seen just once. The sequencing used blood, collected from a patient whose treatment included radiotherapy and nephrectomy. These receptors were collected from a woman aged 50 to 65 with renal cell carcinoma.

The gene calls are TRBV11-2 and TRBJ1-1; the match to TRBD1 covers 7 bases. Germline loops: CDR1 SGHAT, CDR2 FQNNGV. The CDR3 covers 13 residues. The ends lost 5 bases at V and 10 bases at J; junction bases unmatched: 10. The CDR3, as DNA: TGTGCCAGCAGCCCAAACCGGGACAGACGAGCTTTCTTT. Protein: CASSPNRDRRAFF.

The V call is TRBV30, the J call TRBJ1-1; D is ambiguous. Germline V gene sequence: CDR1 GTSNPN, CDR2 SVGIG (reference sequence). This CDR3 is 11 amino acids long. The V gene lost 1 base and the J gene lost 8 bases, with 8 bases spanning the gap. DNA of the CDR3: TGTGCCTGGAGTGAGGCGGGAGAAGCTTTCTTT. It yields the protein CAWSEAGEAFF.

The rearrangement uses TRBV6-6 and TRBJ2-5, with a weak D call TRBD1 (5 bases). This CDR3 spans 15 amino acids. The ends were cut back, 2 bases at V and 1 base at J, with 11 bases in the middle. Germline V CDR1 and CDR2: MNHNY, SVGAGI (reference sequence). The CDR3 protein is CASSYRRQTQETQYF. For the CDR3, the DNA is TGTGCCAGCAGTTACCGCAGACAGACCCAAGAGACCCAGTACTTC.

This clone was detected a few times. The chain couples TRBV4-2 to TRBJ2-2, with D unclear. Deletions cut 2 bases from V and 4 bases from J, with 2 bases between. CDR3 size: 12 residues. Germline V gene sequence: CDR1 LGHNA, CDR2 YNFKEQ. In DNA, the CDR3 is TGTGCCAGCAGCCAACGCACCGGGGAGCTGTTTTTT. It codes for CASSQRTGELFF.

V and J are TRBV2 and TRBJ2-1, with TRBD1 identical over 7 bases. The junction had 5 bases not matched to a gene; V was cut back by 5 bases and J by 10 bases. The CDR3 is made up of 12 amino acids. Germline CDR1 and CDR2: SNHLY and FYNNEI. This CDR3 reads CASSPTGLEQFF. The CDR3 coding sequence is TGTGCCAGCAGTCCGACAGGGTTGGAGCAGTTCTTC.

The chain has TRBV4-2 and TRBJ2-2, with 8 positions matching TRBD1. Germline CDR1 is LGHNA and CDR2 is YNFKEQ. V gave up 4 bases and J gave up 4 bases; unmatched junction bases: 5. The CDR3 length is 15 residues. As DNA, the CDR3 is TGTGCCAGCAGCCCCGGACAGGGAATCACCGGGGAGCTGTTTTTT. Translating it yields CASSPGQGITGELFF.

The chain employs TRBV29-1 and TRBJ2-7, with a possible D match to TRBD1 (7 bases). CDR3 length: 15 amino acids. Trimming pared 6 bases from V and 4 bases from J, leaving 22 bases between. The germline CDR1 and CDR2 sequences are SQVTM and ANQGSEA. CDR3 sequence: CSVESEAGGRYEQYF. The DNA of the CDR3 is TGCAGCGTCGAAAGCGAGGCAGGGGGGCGGTACGAGCAGTACTTC.

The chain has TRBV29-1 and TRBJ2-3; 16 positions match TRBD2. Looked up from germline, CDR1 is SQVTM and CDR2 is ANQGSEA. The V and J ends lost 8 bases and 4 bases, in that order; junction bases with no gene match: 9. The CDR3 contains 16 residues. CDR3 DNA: TGCAGCCCCTCCGGGACTAGCGGGGGGGCCGCAGATACGCAGTATTTT. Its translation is CSPSGTSGGAADTQYF.

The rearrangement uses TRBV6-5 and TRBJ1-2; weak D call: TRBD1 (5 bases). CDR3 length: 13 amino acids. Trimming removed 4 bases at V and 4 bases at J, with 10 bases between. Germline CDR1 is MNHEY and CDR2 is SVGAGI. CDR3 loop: CASSFTGLYGYTF. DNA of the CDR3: TGTGCCAGCAGTTTTACAGGACTCTATGGCTACACCTTC.

Here the CDR3 DNA reads TGTGCCAGCAGCGACCCGGACGGGGGGGCCCCCCGGGATACGCAGTATTTT. It codes for CASSDPDGGAPRDTQYF. The rearrangement joins TRBV13 to TRBJ2-3; 8 bases match TRBD2. CDR1 and CDR2 (germline): PRHDT, FYEKMQ (reference sequence). The ends lost 5 bases at V and 6 bases at J; junction bases unmatched: 16. The CDR3 is made up of 17 amino acids.

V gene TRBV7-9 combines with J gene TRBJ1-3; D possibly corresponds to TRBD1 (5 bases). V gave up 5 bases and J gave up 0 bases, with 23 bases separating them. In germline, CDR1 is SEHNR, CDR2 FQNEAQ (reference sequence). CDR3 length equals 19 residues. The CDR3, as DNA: TGTGCCAGCAGCCACCGGTGGTTTGAGACCGGGGGCTCTGGAAACACCATATATTTT. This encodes CASSHRWFETGGSGNTIYF.

CDR3 region: CASSFARNQPQHF. The DNA of the CDR3 is TGTGCCAGCAGCTTTGCGAGAAATCAGCCCCAGCATTTT. The rearrangement uses TRBV7-3 and TRBJ1-5; D unresolved. V was trimmed by 3 bases and J by 4 bases, leaving 7 bases between them. Germline V lookup: CDR1 SGHTA, CDR2 FQGTGA. The CDR3 is 13 residues long. The whole variable domain, filled in from reference TRBV7-3 and TRBJ1-5, reads GAGVSQTPSNKVTEKGKYVELRCDPISGHTALYWYRQSLGQGPEFLIYFQGTGAADDSGLPNDRFFAVRPEGSVSTLKIQRTERGDSAVYLCASSFARNQPQHFGDGTRLSIL.

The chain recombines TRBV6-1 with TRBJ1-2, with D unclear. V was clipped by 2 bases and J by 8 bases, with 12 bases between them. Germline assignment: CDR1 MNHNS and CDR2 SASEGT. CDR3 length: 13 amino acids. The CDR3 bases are TGTGCCAGCAGTGAACAACAGCCTACGGGCTACACCTTC. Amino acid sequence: CASSEQQPTGYTF.

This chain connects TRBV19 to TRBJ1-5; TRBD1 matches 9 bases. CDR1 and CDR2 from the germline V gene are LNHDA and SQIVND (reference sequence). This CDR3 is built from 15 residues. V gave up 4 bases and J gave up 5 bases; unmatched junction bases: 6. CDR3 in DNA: TGTGCCAGTAGTAACACAGGGGGCGCGGATCAGCCCCAGCATTTT. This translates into CASSNTGGADQPQHF.

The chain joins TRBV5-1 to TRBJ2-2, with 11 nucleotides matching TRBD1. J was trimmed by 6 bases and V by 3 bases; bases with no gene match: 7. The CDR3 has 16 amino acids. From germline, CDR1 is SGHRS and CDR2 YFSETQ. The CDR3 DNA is TGCGCCAGCAGCTACGGACAGGGGGCGGGTGCCGGGGAGCTGTTTTTT. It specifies CASSYGQGAGAGELFF.

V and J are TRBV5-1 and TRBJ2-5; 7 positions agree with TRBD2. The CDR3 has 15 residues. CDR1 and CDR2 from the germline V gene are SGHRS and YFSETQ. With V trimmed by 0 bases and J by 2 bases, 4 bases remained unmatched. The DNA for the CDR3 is TGCGCCAGCAGCTTGGCCATCGGGGGGCAAGAGACCCAGTACTTC. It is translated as CASSLAIGGQETQYF.

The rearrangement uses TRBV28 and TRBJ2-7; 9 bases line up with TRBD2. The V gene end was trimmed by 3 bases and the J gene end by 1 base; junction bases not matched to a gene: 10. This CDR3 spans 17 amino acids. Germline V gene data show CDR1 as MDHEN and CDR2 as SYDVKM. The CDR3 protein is CASSFSLAGLSSYEQYF. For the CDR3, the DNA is TGTGCCAGCAGTTTTTCGCTAGCGGGGCTTTCTTCCTACGAGCAGTACTTC.

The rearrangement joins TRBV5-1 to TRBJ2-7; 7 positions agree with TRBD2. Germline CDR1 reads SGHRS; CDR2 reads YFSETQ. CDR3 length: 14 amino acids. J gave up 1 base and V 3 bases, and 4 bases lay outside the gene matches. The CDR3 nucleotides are TGCGCCAGCAGCTGGGGACTACTATCCTACGAGCAGTACTTC. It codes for CASSWGLLSYEQYF.

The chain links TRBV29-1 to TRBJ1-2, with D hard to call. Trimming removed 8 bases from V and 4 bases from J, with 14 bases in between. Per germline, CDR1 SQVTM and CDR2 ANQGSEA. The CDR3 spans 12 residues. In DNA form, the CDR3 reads TGCAGCCATTCCAGCGTGGGCTATGGCTACACCTTC. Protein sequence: CSHSSVGYGYTF.

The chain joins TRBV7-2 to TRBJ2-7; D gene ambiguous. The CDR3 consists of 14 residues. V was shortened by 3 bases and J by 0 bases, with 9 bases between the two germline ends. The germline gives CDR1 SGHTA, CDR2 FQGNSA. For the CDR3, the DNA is TGTGCCAGCAGCTTGCAACCCAGCTCCTACGAGCAGTACTTC. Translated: CASSLQPSSYEQYF.

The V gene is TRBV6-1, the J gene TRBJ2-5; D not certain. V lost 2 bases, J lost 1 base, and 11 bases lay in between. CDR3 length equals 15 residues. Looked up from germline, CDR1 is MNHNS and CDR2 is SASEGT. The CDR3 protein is CASSEFQFSQETQYF. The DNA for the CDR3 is TGTGCCAGCAGTGAATTTCAGTTTTCCCAAGAGACCCAGTACTTC.

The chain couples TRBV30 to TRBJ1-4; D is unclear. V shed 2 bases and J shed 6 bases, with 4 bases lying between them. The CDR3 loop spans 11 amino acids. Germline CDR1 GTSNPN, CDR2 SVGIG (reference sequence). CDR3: CAWSPYEKLFF. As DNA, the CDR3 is TGTGCCTGGAGTCCGTATGAAAAACTGTTTTTT. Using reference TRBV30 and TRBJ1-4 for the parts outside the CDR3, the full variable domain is SQTIHQWPATLVQPVGSPLSLECTVEGTSNPNLYWYRQAAGRGLQLLFYSVGIGQISSEVPQNLSASRPQDRQFILSSKKLLLSDSGFYLCAWSPYEKLFFGSGTQLSVL.

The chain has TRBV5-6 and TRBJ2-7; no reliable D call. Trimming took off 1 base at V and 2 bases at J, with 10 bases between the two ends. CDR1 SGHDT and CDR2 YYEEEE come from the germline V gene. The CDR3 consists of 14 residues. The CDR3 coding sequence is TGTGCCAGCAGCTTGAGGTTGACTGCCTACGAGCAGTACTTC. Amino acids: CASSLRLTAYEQYF.

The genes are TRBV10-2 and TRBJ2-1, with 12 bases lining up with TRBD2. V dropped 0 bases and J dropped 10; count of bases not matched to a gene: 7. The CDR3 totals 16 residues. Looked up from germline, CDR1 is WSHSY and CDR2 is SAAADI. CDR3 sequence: CASSESLAGGPREQFF. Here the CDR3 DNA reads TGCGCCAGCAGTGAGTCCCTAGCGGGGGGGCCTAGGGAGCAGTTCTTC.

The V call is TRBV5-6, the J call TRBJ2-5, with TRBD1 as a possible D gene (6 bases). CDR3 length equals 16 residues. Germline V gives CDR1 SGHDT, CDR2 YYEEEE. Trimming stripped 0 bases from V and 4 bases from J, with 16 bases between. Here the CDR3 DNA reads TGTGCCAGCAGCTTGGTAACAGGGAGTTCGGGAGAGACCCAGTACTTC. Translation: CASSLVTGSSGETQYF.

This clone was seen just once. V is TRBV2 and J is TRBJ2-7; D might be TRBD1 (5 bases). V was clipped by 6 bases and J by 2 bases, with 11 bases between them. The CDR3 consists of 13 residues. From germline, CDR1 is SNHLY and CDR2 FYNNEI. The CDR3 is CASRPGQPYEQYF. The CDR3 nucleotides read TGTGCCAGCAGACCAGGGCAGCCCTACGAGCAGTACTTC.

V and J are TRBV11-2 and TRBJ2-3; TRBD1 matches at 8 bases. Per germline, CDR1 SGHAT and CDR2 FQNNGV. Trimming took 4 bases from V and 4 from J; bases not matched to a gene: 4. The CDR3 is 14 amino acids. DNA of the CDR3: TGTGCCAGCAGCTCGGACAGGGCATCAGATACGCAGTATTTT. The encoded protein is CASSSDRASDTQYF.

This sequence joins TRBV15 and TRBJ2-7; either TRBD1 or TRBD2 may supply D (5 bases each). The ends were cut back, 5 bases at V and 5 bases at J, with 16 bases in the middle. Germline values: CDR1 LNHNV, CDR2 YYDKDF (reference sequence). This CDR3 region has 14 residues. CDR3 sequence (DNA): TGTGCCACCAGCCGATCGAGGGGCGCCCACGAGCAGTACTTC. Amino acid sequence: CATSRSRGAHEQYF.

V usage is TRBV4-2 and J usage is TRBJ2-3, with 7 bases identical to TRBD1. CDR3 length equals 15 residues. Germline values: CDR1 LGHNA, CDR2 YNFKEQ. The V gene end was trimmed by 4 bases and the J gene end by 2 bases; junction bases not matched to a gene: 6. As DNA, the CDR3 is TGTGCCAGCAGCCTAGGGACAGAATTCACAGATACGCAGTATTTT. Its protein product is CASSLGTEFTDTQYF.

Written as DNA, the CDR3 is TGTGCCAGCTCTGCGCGACAGGGGGCAACAGATACGCAGTATTTT. It codes for CASSARQGATDTQYF. This rearrangement joins TRBV18 to TRBJ2-3; 10 bases are a match to TRBD1. The junction had 6 bases not matched to a gene; V was cut back by 6 bases and J by 3 bases. The CDR3 covers 15 residues. CDR1 and CDR2 (germline): KGHSH, LQKENI.

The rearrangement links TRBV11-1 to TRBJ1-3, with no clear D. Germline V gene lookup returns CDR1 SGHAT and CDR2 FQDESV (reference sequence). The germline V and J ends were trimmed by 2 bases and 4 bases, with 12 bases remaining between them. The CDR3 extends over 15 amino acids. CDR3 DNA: TGTGCCAGCAGCTTATTGGGAGGAAGAGGAAACACCATATATTTT. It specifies CASSLLGGRGNTIYF.

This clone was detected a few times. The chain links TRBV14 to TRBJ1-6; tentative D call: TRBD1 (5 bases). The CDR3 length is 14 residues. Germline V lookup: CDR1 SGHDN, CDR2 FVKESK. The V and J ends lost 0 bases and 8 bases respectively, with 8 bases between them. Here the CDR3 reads CASSQDWGYSPLHF. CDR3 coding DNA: TGTGCCAGCAGCCAAGATTGGGGCTATTCACCCCTCCACTTT.